This T cell receptor beta chain was recorded in a study of CD8+ T cells in alopecia areata (dated by TCRdb to the late 2010s). In the study overall: The treated patients, all with moderate-to-severe alopecia areata, were enrolled in an open-label pilot trial of oral tofacitinib given at 5 to 10 mg twice daily. Amplification of TCRbeta CDR3 regions was done by immunoSEQ multiplex PCR using 35 Vbeta forward primers and 13 Jbeta reverse primers. Scalp clonality was compared across normal scalp (n=4), patchy alopecia areata scalp (n=8), and alopecia totalis/universalis scalp (n=8). The SALT score, which quantifies the percentage of affected scalp surface area, was used to measure disease severity in treated patients. The study used high-throughput TCRbeta sequencing to examine T cell clonal expansion in alopecia areata, in both the C3H/HeJ mouse model and human patients. Patients received tofacitinib for 6 to 18 months and were then followed off drug for 6 months to check for delayed response and recurrence. RNA came from the PAXgene miRNA kit for fixed scalp, the miRNeasy kit for PBMCs, and the RNeasy kit for mouse skin. Tofacitinib-treated patients had biopsies at baseline and at 4 and 24 weeks of treatment, with a later scalp biopsy in several patients. In humans, TCRbeta sequencing was performed on scalp tissue and on sorted CD4+ and CD8+ peripheral blood T cells from healthy controls and from patients with patchy or totalis/universalis alopecia areata.

The sample's treatment or condition, from its label and the paper: oral pan-JAK inhibitor, 5-10 mg twice daily. From alopecia areata patients, peripheral blood was collected along with lesional scalp punch biopsies. PBMCs were isolated by density centrifugation and stained for CD3, CD4 and CD8, and CD4+ and CD8+ T cells were sorted on a FACSAria. Receptor libraries were prepared by the immunoSEQ multiplex PCR assay. RNA was extracted from all samples and reverse transcribed into cDNA as template for TCR sequencing. First-strand cDNA was synthesized with SuperScript III using a 2:1 mix of oligo-dT and random hexamers. Amplification bias was assessed with a synthetic immune receptor repertoire, and residual bias was removed computationally. Per the authors' processing: After raw reads were preprocessed to remove errors, the CDR3 was defined following IMGT conventions as running from the conserved cysteine to phenylalanine. Clonality was computed as 1 minus the Shannon entropy, with the entropy normalized by log2 of the number of productive unique TCRs. Whether scalp clones were CD4 or CD8 was inferred by matching scalp TCRbeta sequences against CD4 and CD8 repertoires sorted from blood. The table was pulled from immuneACCESS by TCRdb, which kept in-frame rearrangements only. Such tables lose some clones; where checked, under half of the loss comes from unresolved V genes, and the rest has no known cause. The V and J calls and clone size were taken over from that table, and D and trimming were inferred from the DNA. For this sample there are around 190,000 clones; around 60% appear just once. The ten biggest clones cover approximately 1.4% of the sample.

The germline V gene (reference sequence) sets CDR1 to LNHNV and CDR2 to YYDKDF. From the cysteine through the phenylalanine, the CDR3 covers 15 amino acids. The read is trimmed to its CDR3 DNA, 45 bases read in frame from base 1. V loses 4 bases, J loses 1 base, and the germline ends lie 10 bases apart. In the case of this clone: Its antigen target is currently unknown. Base qualities are not at hand, and no much larger clone is one base apart.

Points the paper makes about the study in general: Lesional scalp, especially in alopecia totalis/universalis, showed higher clonality and more expanded CD8+ clones than normal scalp, suggesting antigenic drive. TCR sequences shared between patients were less clear than in mice, possibly partly because of HLA diversity in the patient population. Many expanded lesional clones persisted in scalp and blood during tofacitinib treatment, which may partly explain relapse after stopping treatment. Resident alphabeta T cells in normal human skin are also sequenced, complicating scalp TCR repertoire analysis, unlike mouse skin dominated by gammadelta T cells. Tofacitinib significantly decreased scalp clonality and the number of expanded CD8+ clones among the top 100 scalp clones. The treated cohort was small, with a single nonresponder, so links between baseline CD8+ expansion and response need larger studies.

This receptor was taken from a human donor with alopecia areata. The chain links TRBV15 with TRBJ2-2; the D gene assignment is ambiguous. The sequencing here drew on CD4+ T cells sorted from blood, taken at roughly week 49, from a patient treated with tofacitinib. This receptor carries the CDR3 CATSKNFGNTGELFF. The DNA sequence is as follows: TGTGCCACCAGCAAGAACTTCGGGAACACCGGGGAGCTGTTTTTT.